Reported below is one T cell receptor (beta chain). Germline V gives CDR1 MNHEY, CDR2 SVGEGT. V was cut by 6 bases and J by 4 bases, with 19 bases left in between. The CDR3 consists of 15 residues. The data belong to a study of blood T cell repertoires in COVID-19. Whole-study context: Researchers got acute and convalescent COVID-19 samples from the United States, Italy and Spain.

Some clones are missing from TCRdb's copy, which holds only in-frame ones; the method was immunoSEQ multiplex PCR. The data show over 200,000 clones, about 90% seen once. The sequence came from a young woman who had recovered from COVID-19. The specimen sequenced was peripheral blood. The chain recombines TRBV6-2 or TRBV6-3 with TRBJ2-7, with a weak D call TRBD2 (6 bases). The CDR3 nucleotides read TGTGCCAGCAGCAGACACCTTGCGGAGGGATACGAGCAGTACTTC. Translating gives CASSRHLAEGYEQYF.